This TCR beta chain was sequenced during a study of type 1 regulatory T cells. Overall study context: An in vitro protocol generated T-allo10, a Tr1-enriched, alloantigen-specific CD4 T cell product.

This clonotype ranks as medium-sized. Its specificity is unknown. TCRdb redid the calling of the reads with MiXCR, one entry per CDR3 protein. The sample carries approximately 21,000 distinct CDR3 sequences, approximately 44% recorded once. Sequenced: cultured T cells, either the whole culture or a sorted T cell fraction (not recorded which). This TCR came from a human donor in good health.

CDR3 sequence reads: CASSLETQYF. The CDR3 coding sequence is TGTGCCAGCAGTTTGGAGACCCAGTACTTC. The chain has TRBV28 and TRBJ2-5; no definite D call. Germline-derived CDR1 and CDR2 are MDHEN and SYDVKM. The CDR3 runs 10 residues. With 3 bases removed from V and 5 bases from J, the gap between germline ends came to 1 base.